Listed here are 10 T cell receptor beta chains from one sample, sequenced in a study of T cells in tuberculosis. Profiling relied on immunoSEQ multiplex PCR, and the TCRdb table lists in-frame clones only, not all of them. The sample records under 25,000 clones, about 96% being singletons. Sequenced sample: PBMCs. The source of these receptors is a donor aged 10-29 years with latent tuberculosis or without tuberculosis infection.

The V and J genes are TRBV29-1 and TRBJ1-1, with D hard to call. The CDR3 extends over 14 amino acids. Between the trimmed V and J ends, which lost 4 bases and 1 base, there was a span of 13 bases. Germline loops: CDR1 SQVTM, CDR2 ANQGSEA. This CDR3 is CSVGMRLQNTEAFF. The DNA of the CDR3 is TGCAGCGTTGGAATGAGGTTGCAGAACACTGAAGCTTTCTTT.

The chain couples TRBV14 to TRBJ1-1; no clear D gene. Deletions cut 4 bases from V and 3 bases from J, with 15 bases between. Germline CDR1 reads SGHDN; CDR2 reads FVKESK. This CDR3 region has 15 residues. CDR3 in DNA: TGTGCCAGCAGCCCCTTATTGCTACGGGACACTGAAGCTTTCTTT. It is translated as CASSPLLLRDTEAFF.

The chain couples TRBV7-8 to TRBJ2-7; possible D gene TRBD2, 7 bases. Trimming pared 3 bases from V and 5 bases from J, leaving 14 bases between. CDR1 is SGHVS and CDR2 is FQNEAQ in the germline V gene. The CDR3 covers 14 residues. CDR3: CASSFEWEGDEQYF. The CDR3 nucleotides are TGTGCCAGCAGCTTTGAGTGGGAGGGGGACGAGCAGTACTTC.

The genes are TRBV5-1 and TRBJ1-2; 9 nucleotides match TRBD1. Germline V gene data show CDR1 as SGHRS and CDR2 as YFSETQ. J was trimmed by 5 bases and V by 7 bases; bases with no gene match: 12. This CDR3 contains 15 residues. CDR3 sequence reads: CASDWGDRDAYGYTF. The DNA of the CDR3 is TGCGCCAGCGACTGGGGGGACAGGGATGCTTATGGCTACACCTTC.

The chain recombines TRBV19 with TRBJ2-3, with D unclear. This CDR3 is built from 13 residues. CDR1 is LNHDA, CDR2 SQIVND, per germline (reference sequence). V was pared by 6 bases and J by 6 bases, with 13 bases between. The CDR3 DNA is TGTGCCAGTAGAGCCGGCCCCGGGGATACGCAGTATTTT. Protein: CASRAGPGDTQYF.

In DNA, the CDR3 is TGTGCCAGCAGTGAACCGGCGGGTAACAGGGGTGACCTCACCTACTACGAGCAGTACTTC. This gives the protein CASSEPAGNRGDLTYYEQYF. The chain has TRBV2 and TRBJ2-7, with TRBD1 identical over 7 bases. The V gene end was trimmed by 2 bases and the J gene end by 3 bases; junction bases not matched to a gene: 22. Per germline, CDR1 SNHLY and CDR2 FYNNEI. This CDR3 contains 20 residues.

This sequence joins TRBV30 and TRBJ2-3, with 9 bases that match TRBD2. With V trimmed by 2 bases and J by 1 base, 7 bases remained unmatched. This CDR3 is built from 16 residues. CDR1 and CDR2 (germline): GTSNPN, SVGIG (reference sequence). The CDR3 loop is CAWSSLAGEGTDTQYF. The CDR3 DNA follows: TGTGCCTGGAGTAGCTTAGCGGGAGAAGGCACAGATACGCAGTATTTT.

Written as DNA, the CDR3 is TGCGCCAGCAGCCTGCACCGGAGGACTCTCCCGGAGCAGTACTTC. Translating gives CASSLHRRTLPEQYF. This chain joins TRBV4-1 and TRBJ2-7, with D perhaps TRBD2 (5 bases). Looked up from germline, CDR1 is MGHRA and CDR2 is YSYEKL. Trimming took 4 bases from V and 7 from J, leaving 20 bases between them. The CDR3 contains 15 residues.

J is TRBJ2-7 and V is TRBV19; TRBD1 might be the D (7 bases). Germline CDR1 LNHDA, CDR2 SQIVND (reference sequence). With 11 bases removed from V and 3 bases from J, the gap between germline ends came to 17 bases. CDR3 length: 13 residues. The CDR3 coding sequence is TGTGCCCGACTAGGGGACAGACTCTACGAGCAGTACTTC. Translated: CARLGDRLYEQYF.

The chain is built from TRBV12-5 and TRBJ2-2; tentative D call: TRBD2 (5 bases). This CDR3 is built from 22 residues. Germline CDR1 reads LGHNT; CDR2 reads FRNRAP. Trimming left V 0 bases short and J 5 bases short, with 31 bases between. CDR3 in DNA: TGTGCTAGTGGTTTGGTACTGTGGGGAGTGGACGGAGGCCAAAGGCGTACCGGGGAGCTGTTTTTT. Its translation: CASGLVLWGVDGGQRRTGELFF.